These 3 T cell receptor beta chains came from one sample sequenced in a study of PD-1 blockade in classical Hodgkin lymphoma (dated by TCRdb to between 2020 and 2021). Library generation was performed with the immunoSEQ multiplex PCR assay. TCRdb mirrors the immuneACCESS table, restricted to in-frame sequences. Some clones are absent from its copies; in checked studies, under half trace to an unresolved V gene, and the reason for the others is unknown. The sample includes 90,000 to 95,000 clones, with roughly nine tenths observed a single time. Together, the top ten hold approximately 11% of the sample. The label giving this sample's time point can be read as: cycle 2 day 1 (C2D1) of nivolumab. Every trial patient had relapsed following autologous stem cell transplantation, and prior brentuximab vedotin exposure was what differed among cohorts A, B and C. The specimen comprised peripheral blood mononuclear cells (PBMCs), sampled before the second cycle of nivolumab. Source of these receptors: a human donor with classical Hodgkin lymphoma.

The chain couples TRBV6-9 to TRBJ1-4; D is undetermined. CDR1 is MNHGY and CDR2 is SVAAGI in the germline V gene. V was pared by 2 bases and J by 5 bases, with 6 bases between. This CDR3 has 13 residues. The DNA for the CDR3 is TGTGCCAGCAGTTATCGGGGAAATGAAAAACTGTTTTTT. Protein sequence: CASSYRGNEKLFF.

The CDR3 nucleotides are TGTGCCAGCAGTAGGGGGACAGTGGACGGCTATGTGGTGGCCTATGGCTACACCTTC. Translating it yields CASSRGTVDGYVVAYGYTF. The J gene is TRBJ1-2, the V gene TRBV2; 7 bases match TRBD1. The J segment lost 4 bases and the V segment lost 5 bases, leaving 22 bases of the junction unmatched. This CDR3 is 19 amino acids long. Germline V gene lookup returns CDR1 SNHLY and CDR2 FYNNEI.

CDR3 nucleotides: TGTGCCAGTAGTAACAGGGGGGCCCAGCCCCAGCATTTT. Its translation: CASSNRGAQPQHF. V and J are TRBV19 and TRBJ1-5; TRBD1 aligns across 8 bases. J gave up 7 bases and V 4 bases, and 3 bases lay outside the gene matches. The CDR3 extends over 13 amino acids. The germline CDR1 and CDR2 sequences are LNHDA and SQIVND (reference sequence).